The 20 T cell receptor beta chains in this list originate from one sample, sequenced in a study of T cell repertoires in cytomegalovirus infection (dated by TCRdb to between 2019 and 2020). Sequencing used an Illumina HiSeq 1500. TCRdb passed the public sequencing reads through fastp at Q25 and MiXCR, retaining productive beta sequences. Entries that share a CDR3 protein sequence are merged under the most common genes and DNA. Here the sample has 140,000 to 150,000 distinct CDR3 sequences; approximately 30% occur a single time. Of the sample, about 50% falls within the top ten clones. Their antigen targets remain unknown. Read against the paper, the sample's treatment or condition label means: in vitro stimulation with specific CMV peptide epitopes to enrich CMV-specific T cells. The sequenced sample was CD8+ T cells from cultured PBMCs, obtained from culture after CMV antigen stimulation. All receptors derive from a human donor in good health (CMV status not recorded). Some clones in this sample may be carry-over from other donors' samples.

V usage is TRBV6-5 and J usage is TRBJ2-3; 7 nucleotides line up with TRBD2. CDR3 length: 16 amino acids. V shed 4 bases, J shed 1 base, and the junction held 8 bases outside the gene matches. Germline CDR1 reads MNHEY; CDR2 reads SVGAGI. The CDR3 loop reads CASSSRGGDGTDTQYF. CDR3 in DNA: TGTGCCAGCAGTTCACGTGGGGGGGATGGCACAGATACGCAGTATTTT.

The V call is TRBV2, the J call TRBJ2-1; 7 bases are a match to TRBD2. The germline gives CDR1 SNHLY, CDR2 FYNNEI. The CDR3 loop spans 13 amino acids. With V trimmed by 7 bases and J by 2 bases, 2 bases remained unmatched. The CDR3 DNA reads TGTGCCAGCACCGGGACTACCTACAATGAGCAGTTCTTC. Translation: CASTGTTYNEQFF. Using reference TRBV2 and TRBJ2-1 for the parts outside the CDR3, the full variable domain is EPEVTQTPSHQVTQMGQEVILRCVPISNHLYFYWYRQILGQKVEFLVSFYNNEISEKSEIFDDQFSVERPDGSNFTLKIRSTKLEDSAMYFCASTGTTYNEQFFGPGTRLTVL.

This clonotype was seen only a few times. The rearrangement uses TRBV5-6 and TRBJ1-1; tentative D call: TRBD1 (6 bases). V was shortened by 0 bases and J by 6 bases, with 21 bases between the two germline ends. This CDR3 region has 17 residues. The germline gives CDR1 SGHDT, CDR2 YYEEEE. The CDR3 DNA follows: TGTGCCAGCAGCTTGGAAGGGACATTGGAGGGCGGACCTGAAGCTTTCTTT. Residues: CASSLEGTLEGGPEAFF.

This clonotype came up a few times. The CDR3 bases are TGCGCCAGCAGCCAAGAACCACGGGACAGCACCTACGAGCAGTACTTC. Residues: CASSQEPRDSTYEQYF. The chain joins TRBV4-1 to TRBJ2-7; 7 nucleotides agree with TRBD1. V shed 0 bases, J shed 2 bases, and the junction held 7 bases outside the gene matches. Germline V gene data show CDR1 as MGHRA and CDR2 as YSYEKL. The CDR3 totals 16 residues.

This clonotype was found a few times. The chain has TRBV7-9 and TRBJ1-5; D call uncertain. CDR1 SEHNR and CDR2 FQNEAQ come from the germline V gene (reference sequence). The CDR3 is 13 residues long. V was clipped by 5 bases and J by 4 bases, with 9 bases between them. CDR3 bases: TGTGCCAGCAGCAACGCTCCGAATCAGCCCCAGCATTTT. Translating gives CASSNAPNQPQHF.

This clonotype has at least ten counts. The CDR3 sequence is CASSTGLGADTQYF. As DNA, the CDR3 is TGTGCCAGCAGTACGGGATTGGGGGCAGATACGCAGTATTTT. V is TRBV6-1 and J is TRBJ2-3; D may correspond to TRBD1 or TRBD2 (5 bases each). V gave up 5 bases and J gave up 4 bases, with 13 bases separating them. The CDR3 is 14 amino acids. CDR1 MNHNS and CDR2 SASEGT come from the germline V gene.

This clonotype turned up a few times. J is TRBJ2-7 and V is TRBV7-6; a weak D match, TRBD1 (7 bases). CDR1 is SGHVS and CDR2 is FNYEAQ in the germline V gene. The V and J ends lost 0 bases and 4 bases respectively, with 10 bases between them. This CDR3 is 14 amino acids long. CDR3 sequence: CASSLAQGRYEQYF. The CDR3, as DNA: TGTGCCAGCAGCTTAGCACAGGGGAGGTACGAGCAGTACTTC.

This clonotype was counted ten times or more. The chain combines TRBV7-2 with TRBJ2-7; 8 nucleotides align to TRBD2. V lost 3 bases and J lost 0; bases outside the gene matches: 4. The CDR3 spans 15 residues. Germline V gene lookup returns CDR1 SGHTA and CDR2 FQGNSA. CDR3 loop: CASSFQRGSSYEQYF. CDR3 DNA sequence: TGTGCCAGCAGCTTTCAGCGGGGGAGCTCCTACGAGCAGTACTTC.

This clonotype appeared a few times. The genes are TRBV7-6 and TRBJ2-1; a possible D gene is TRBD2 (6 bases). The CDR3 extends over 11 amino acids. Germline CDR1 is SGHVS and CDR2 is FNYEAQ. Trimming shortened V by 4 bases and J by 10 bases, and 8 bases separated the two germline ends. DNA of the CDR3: TGTGCCAGCAGCTCGGGGGTGGAGCAGTTCTTC. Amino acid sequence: CASSSGVEQFF.

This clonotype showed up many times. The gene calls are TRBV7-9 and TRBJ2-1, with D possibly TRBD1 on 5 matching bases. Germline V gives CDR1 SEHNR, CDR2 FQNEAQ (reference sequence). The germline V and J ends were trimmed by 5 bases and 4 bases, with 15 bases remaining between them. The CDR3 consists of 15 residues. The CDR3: CASSPFGAGYNEQFF. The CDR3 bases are TGTGCCAGCAGCCCCTTTGGGGCCGGGTACAATGAGCAGTTCTTC. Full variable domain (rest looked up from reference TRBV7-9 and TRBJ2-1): DTGVSQNPRHKITKRGQNVTFRCDPISEHNRLYWYRQTLGQGPEFLTYFQNEAQLEKSRLLSDRFSAERPKGSFSTLEIQRTEQGDSAMYLCASSPFGAGYNEQFFGPGTRLTVL.

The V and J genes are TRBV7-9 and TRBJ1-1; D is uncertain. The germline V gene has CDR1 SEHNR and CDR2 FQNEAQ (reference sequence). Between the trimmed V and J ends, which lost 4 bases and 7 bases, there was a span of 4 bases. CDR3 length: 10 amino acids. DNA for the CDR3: TGTGCCAGCAGCTGGGGTGAAGCTTTCTTT. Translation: CASSWGEAFF.

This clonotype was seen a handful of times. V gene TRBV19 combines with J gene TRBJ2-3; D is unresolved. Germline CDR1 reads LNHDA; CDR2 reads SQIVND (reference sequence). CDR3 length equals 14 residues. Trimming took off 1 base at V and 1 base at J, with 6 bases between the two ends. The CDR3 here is CASSIGARTDTQYF. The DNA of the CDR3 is TGTGCCAGTAGTATAGGGGCTCGCACAGATACGCAGTATTTT. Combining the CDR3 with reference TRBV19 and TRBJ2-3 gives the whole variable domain DGGITQSPKYLFRKEGQNVTLSCEQNLNHDAMYWYRQDPGQGLRLIYYSQIVNDFQKGDIAEGYSVSREKKESFPLTVTSAQKNPTAFYLCASSIGARTDTQYFGPGTRLTVL.

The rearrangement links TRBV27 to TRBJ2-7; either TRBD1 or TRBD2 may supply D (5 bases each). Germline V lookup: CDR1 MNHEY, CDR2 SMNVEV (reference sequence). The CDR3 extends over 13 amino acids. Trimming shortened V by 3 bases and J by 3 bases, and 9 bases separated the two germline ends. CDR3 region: CASSFFGGYEQYF. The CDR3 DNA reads TGTGCCAGCAGTTTTTTTGGGGGCTACGAGCAGTACTTC.

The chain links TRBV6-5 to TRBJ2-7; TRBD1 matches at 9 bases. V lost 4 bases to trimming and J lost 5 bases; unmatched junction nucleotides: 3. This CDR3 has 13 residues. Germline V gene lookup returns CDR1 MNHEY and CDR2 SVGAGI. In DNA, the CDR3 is TGTGCCAGCAGTTGGACAGGGGTCGACGAGCAGTACTTC. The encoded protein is CASSWTGVDEQYF.

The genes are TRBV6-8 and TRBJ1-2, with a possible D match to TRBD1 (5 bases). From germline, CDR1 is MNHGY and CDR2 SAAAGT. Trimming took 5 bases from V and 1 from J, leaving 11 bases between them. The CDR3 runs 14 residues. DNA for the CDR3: TGTGCCAGCAGTCCAGGGACTTTTAACTATGGCTACACCTTC. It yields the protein CASSPGTFNYGYTF.

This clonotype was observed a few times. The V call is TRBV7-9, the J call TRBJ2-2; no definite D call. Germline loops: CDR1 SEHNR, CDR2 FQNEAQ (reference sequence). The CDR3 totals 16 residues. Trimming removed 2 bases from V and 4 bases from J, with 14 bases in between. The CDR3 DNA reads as TGTGCCAGCAGCTTACCGAGGACGGATTTCACCGGGGAGCTGTTTTTT. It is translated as CASSLPRTDFTGELFF.

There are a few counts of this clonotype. The CDR3, as DNA: TGTGCCAGCAGCGTAGGCGGGGAGAACTACGAGCAGTACTTC. It encodes CASSVGGENYEQYF. The chain is built from TRBV9 and TRBJ2-7, with D possibly matching TRBD2 (6 bases). Germline V lookup: CDR1 SGDLS, CDR2 YYNGEE. V shed 0 bases and J shed 3 bases, with 10 bases lying between them. This CDR3 is built from 14 residues.

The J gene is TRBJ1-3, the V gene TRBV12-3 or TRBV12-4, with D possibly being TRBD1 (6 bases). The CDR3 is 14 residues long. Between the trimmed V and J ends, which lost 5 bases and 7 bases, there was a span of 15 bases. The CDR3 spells CASSPRTAGNTIYF. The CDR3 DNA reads TGTGCCAGCAGTCCAAGGACAGCCGGGAACACCATATATTTT.

The CDR3 loop reads CASSRDRGTNEKLFF. As DNA, the CDR3 is TGTGCCAGCAGCCGTGACAGGGGAACTAATGAAAAACTGTTTTTT. V and J are TRBV6-6 and TRBJ1-4, with 8 bases lining up with TRBD1. Per germline, CDR1 MNHNY and CDR2 SVGAGI (reference sequence). CDR3 length: 15 amino acids. V dropped 6 bases and J dropped 1; count of bases not matched to a gene: 4.

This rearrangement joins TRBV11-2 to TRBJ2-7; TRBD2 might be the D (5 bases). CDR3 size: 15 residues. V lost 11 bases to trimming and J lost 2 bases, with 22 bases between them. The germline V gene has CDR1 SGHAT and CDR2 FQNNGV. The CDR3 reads CASKGWETDTYEQYF. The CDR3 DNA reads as TGTGCCTCGAAAGGGTGGGAGACGGATACCTACGAGCAGTACTTC.